This entry concerns a single T cell receptor beta chain. CDR1 and CDR2 from the germline V gene are MGHRA and YSYEKL. The length of the CDR3 is 14 residues. V was shortened by 4 bases and J by 1 base, with 9 bases between the two germline ends. The sample originates from a study of blood T cell repertoires in COVID-19. Study background: Material from acute and convalescent COVID-19 was sourced from the United States, Italy and Spain. PBMCs, B-cell-depleted T cells, or T cells were the source of the cDNA or gDNA that made up the material.

In the original analysis: Reference gene primer amplification gave estimated nucleated cell counts. The repertoire was sequenced with immunoSEQ multiplex PCR; TCRdb's copy has only in-frame clones and lacks some. For V, J and clone size, that table is used; D and trimming come from the DNA. The sample carries roughly 110,000 clones, approximately 80% recorded once. This chain links TRBV4-1 with TRBJ2-3; D gene unclear. Material for sequencing was peripheral blood. The TCR sequence derives from a woman aged 60-75 years with acute or convalescent COVID-19. The CDR3 sequence is CASSLHEGTDTQYF. CDR3 DNA sequence: TGCGCCAGCAGCCTACACGAAGGCACAGATACGCAGTATTTT.